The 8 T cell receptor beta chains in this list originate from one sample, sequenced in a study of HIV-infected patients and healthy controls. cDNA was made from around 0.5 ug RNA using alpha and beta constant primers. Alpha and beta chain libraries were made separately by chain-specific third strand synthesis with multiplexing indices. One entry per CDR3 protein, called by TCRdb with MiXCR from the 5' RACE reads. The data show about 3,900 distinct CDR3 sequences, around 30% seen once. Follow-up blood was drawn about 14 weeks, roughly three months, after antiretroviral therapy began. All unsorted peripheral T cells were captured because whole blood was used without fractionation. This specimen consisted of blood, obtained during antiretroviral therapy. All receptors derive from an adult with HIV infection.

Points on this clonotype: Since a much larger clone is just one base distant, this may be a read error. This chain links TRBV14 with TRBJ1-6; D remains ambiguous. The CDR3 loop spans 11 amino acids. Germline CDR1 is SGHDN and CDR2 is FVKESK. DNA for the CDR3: TGTGCCAGCAGCCAAGGGTGGGTCCTCAACTTT. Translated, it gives CASSQGWVLNF.

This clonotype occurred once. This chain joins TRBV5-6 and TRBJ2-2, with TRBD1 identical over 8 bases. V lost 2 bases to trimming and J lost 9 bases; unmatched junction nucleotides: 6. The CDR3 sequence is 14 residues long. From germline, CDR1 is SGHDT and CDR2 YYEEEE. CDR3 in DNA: TGTGCCAGCAGCTTCGGGCAGGGGGCAAGGGAGCTGTTTTTT. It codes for CASSFGQGARELFF.

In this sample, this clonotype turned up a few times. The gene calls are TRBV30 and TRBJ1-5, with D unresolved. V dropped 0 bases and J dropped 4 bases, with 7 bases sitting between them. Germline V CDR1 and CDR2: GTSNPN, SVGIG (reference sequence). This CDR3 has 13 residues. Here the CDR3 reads CAWSVDTNQPQHF. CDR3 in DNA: TGTGCCTGGAGTGTTGACACAAATCAGCCCCAGCATTTT.

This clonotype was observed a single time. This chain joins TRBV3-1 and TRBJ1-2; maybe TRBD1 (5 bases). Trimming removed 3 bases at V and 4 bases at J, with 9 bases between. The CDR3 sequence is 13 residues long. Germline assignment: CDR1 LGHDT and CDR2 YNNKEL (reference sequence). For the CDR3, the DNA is TGTGCCAGCAGCCAGACAGATTCCTATGGCTACACCTTC. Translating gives CASSQTDSYGYTF.

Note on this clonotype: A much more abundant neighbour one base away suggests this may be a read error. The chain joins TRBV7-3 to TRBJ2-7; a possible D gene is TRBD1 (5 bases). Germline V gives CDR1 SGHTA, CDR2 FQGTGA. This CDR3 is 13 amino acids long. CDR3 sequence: CASSSDRNYVQYF. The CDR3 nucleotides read TGTGCCAGCAGCTCCGACAGAAATTACGTGCAGTACTTC.

DNA of the CDR3: TGTGCCAGCACCAAGGACAGGACCGAAAATCAGCCCCAGCATTTT. This gives the protein CASTKDRTENQPQHF. This chain connects TRBV2 to TRBJ1-5; TRBD1 aligns across 7 bases. After removal of 7 bases from V and 4 bases from J, the junction contained 10 bases not matched to a gene. Per the germline V gene, CDR1 is SNHLY and CDR2 is FYNNEI. The CDR3 is 15 amino acids. Looking up the rest from reference TRBV2 and TRBJ1-5 gives the full variable domain: EPEVTQTPSHQVTQMGQEVILRCVPISNHLYFYWYRQILGQKVEFLVSFYNNEISEKSEIFDDQFSVERPDGSNFTLKIRSTKLEDSAMYFCASTKDRTENQPQHFGDGTRLSIL.

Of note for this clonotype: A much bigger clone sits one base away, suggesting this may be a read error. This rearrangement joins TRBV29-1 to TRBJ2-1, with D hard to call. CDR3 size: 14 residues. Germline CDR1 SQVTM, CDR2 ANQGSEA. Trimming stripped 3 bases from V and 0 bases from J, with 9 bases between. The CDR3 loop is CSVEGAYSYNEQFF. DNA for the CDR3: TGCAGCGTTGAGGGTGCTTACTCCTACAATGAGCAGTTCTTC.

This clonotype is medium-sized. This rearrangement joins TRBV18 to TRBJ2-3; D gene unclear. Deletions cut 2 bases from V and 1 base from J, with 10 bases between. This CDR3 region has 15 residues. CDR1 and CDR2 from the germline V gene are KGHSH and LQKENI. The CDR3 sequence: CASSPGRVGTDTQYF. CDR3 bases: TGTGCCAGCTCACCAGGAAGGGTAGGCACAGATACGCAGTATTTT. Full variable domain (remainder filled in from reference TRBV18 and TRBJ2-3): NAGVMQNPRHLVRRRGQEARLRCSPMKGHSHVYWYRQLPEEGLKFMVYLQKENIIDESGMPKERFSAEFPKEGPSILRIQQVVRGDSAAYFCASSPGRVGTDTQYFGPGTRLTVL.